The clone carrying this T cell receptor (beta chain) was counted a few times. The data were obtained in a study of T-cell reconstitution after alpha-beta-depleted transplantation in children. V was cut by 5 bases and J by 2 bases, with 13 bases left in between. The germline V gene encodes CDR1 LGHDT and CDR2 YNNKEL (reference sequence). This CDR3 comprises 14 residues. Using unique molecular identifiers, the investigators prepared the TCRbeta library. TCRdb re-derived calls from the PCR reads in MiXCR, one entry per CDR3 protein. The sample shows 350,000 to 450,000 distinct CDR3 sequences, roughly 13% of them seen only once.

The gene calls are TRBV3-1 and TRBJ2-7; maybe TRBD1 (6 bases). The clonotype originates from a human donor who donated a stem cell graft to a child with Fanconi anemia. The specimen was PBMCs, collected from the stem cell graft. The CDR3 DNA reads TGTGCCAGCAGCGGCCGGGACAAGCCCTACGAGCAGTACTTC. This gives the protein CASSGRDKPYEQYF.